These T cell receptor beta chains were read from a single sample in a study of blood T cell repertoires in COVID-19. Assay: immunoSEQ multiplex PCR; the TCRdb copy retains only in-frame clones and omits some. Of roughly 290,000 clones in the sample, 89% were seen once. Sequences were obtained from peripheral blood. Receptors were obtained from a woman aged 60-75 years with acute or convalescent COVID-19. CDR3s include the opening cysteine and the closing phenylalanine or tryptophan. D genes are given only for firm matches. Part of the rows lack a size; the others show once, few, many or a class for expanded clones.

j_call	clone_size	d_call	v_call	cdr3_nt	cdr3_aa
TRBJ2-3	NA	TRBD1	TRBV18	TGTGCCAGCTCATCCTCTACAGGGGCTAGCACAGATACGCAGTATTTT	CASSSSTGASTDTQYF
TRBJ2-7	NA	TRBD1	TRBV7-2	TGTGCCAGCAGCTCTACGGGGACAGGGTTGGTCTACGAGCAGTACTTC	CASSSTGTGLVYEQYF
TRBJ1-1	NA	NA	TRBV2	TGTGCCAGCAGTCCAGGGGATTCGAACACTGAAGCTTTCTTT	CASSPGDSNTEAFF
TRBJ2-7	NA	TRBD1	TRBV14	TGTGCCAGCAGCCAAGGTCAATGGCGCAAGTGGGACAGGGGCTTAGGCGAGCAGTACTTC	CASSQGQWRKWDRGLGEQYF
TRBJ1-2	NA	NA	TRBV28	TGTGCCAGCAGGCAGGGCACCTATGGCTACACCTTC	CASRQGTYGYTF
TRBJ1-2	NA	TRBD1	TRBV29-1	TGCAGCGGGGAGACAGGGCGCTATGGCTACACCTTC	CSGETGRYGYTF
TRBJ1-3	once	TRBD1	TRBV19	TGTGCCAGTAGTATGGACAGGGCGAATCATGGAAACACCATATATTTT	CASSMDRANHGNTIYF
TRBJ2-1	NA	NA	TRBV29-1	TGCAGCGTTGACGCGGGTGTTAGCTCCTACAATGAGCAGTTCTTC	CSVDAGVSSYNEQFF
TRBJ2-3	NA	TRBD2	TRBV5-1	TGCGCCAGCAGTGAACTAGCGGGAGGCCAGGATACGCAGTATTTT	CASSELAGGQDTQYF
TRBJ2-1	NA	NA	TRBV18	TGTGCCAGCTCACCAACGGCGGAATCTGCAGATGAGCAGTTCTTC	CASSPTAESADEQFF
TRBJ1-1	NA	NA	TRBV5-5	TGTGCCAGCAGCGGTGGCCCTGAAGCTTTCTTT	CASSGGPEAFF
TRBJ2-7	NA	TRBD1	TRBV7-2	TGTGCCAGCAGACCAGGGACAGGGTGGGAGCAGTACTTC	CASRPGTGWEQYF
TRBJ2-2	NA	TRBD2	TRBV6-6	TGTGCCAGCAGTTATGGCGGGGGGGCAGCCGGGGAGCTGTTTTTT	CASSYGGGAAGELFF
TRBJ2-7	few	TRBD2	TRBV25-1	TGTGCCAGCAGTGAACTAGCGGAAGATTACGAGCAGTACTTC	CASSELAEDYEQYF
TRBJ2-3	NA	TRBD2	TRBV25-1	TGTGCCAGCAGTGAATCTGGGGCGGGGGGTAGCACAGATACGCAGTATTTT	CASSESGAGGSTDTQYF
TRBJ2-4	NA	TRBD1	TRBV19	TGTGCCAGTAGTATCACAGGGGGCAAAAACATTCAGTACTTC	CASSITGGKNIQYF
TRBJ2-1	NA	NA	TRBV6-5	TGTGCCAGCAGGAGGGCGGGACACAATGAGCAGTTCTTC	CASRRAGHNEQFF
TRBJ2-1	NA	TRBD1	TRBV5-1	TGCGCCAGCAGCCCCGGACAGGGGGCTTACAATGAGCAGTTCTTC	CASSPGQGAYNEQFF
TRBJ2-1	NA	NA	TRBV4-1	TGCGCCAGCAGCCAAGATTGGGGGGGCGGGATGTCCTACAATGAGCAGTTCTTC	CASSQDWGGGMSYNEQFF
TRBJ2-2	few	NA	TRBV15	TGTGCCACCAGCAGTTTCGGGATCGGGGAGCTGTTTTTT	CATSSFGIGELFF
TRBJ1-5	NA	NA	TRBV7-9	TGTGCCAGCAGCTCGGGACAAAGCAATCAGCCCCAGCATTTT	CASSSGQSNQPQHF